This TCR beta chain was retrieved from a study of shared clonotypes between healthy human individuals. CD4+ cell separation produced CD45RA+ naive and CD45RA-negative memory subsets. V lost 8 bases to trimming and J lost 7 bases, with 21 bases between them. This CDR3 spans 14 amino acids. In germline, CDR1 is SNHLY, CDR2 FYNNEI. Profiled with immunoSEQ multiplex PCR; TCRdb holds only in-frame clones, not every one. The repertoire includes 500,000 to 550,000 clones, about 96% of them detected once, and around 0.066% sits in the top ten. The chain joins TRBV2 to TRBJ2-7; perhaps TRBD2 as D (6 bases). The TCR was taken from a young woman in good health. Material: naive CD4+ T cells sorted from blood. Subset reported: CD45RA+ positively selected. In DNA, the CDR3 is TGTGCCAGCCGTAGATCTAGCCAGGGAGGAGAGCAGTACTTC. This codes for CASRRSSQGGEQYF.